These 26 T cell receptor beta chains came from one sample sequenced in a study of shared clonotypes between healthy human individuals (TCRdb year 2020). Libraries came from the immunoSEQ multiplex PCR assay. TCRdb took this table from immuneACCESS and kept in-frame rearrangements with V and J called. Such tables lack part of the clones; where checked against another copy, unresolved V genes explain under half of the gap, and the rest is unexplained. Recorded for this sample are approximately 700,000 clones; approximately 73% of them occurred a single time. Around 1.8% of the sample lies in the top ten. Sequencing was carried out using memory CD4+ T cells sorted from blood. The intended sense of this specimen's cell subset or site label: CD45RA-negative fraction. The receptors stem from a woman between 25 and 40 years old in good health.

In its sample, this clone was seen once. CDR3 coding DNA: TGTGCCAGTATGCGGCGACACCTTAAAGCGGGAGAGGTAGGGGAGCTGTTTTTT. It specifies CASMRRHLKAGEVGELFF. The rearrangement joins TRBV19 to TRBJ2-2; 8 bases match TRBD2. This CDR3 has 18 residues. CDR1 LNHDA and CDR2 SQIVND come from the germline V gene (reference sequence). V lost 7 bases to trimming and J lost 8 bases; unmatched junction nucleotides: 21.

The V gene is TRBV7-2, the J gene TRBJ2-5, with D unresolved. V was cut by 1 base and J by 3 bases, with 9 bases left in between. The CDR3 spans 14 residues. From germline, CDR1 is SGHTA and CDR2 FQGNSA. Here the CDR3 DNA reads TGTGCCAGCAGCTTAGGACCCATTAAAGAGACCCAGTACTTC. This translates into CASSLGPIKETQYF.

The chain recombines TRBV18 with TRBJ1-5, with 7 positions matching TRBD1. Germline-derived CDR1 and CDR2 are KGHSH and LQKENI. The J segment lost 4 bases and the V segment lost 6 bases, leaving 9 bases of the junction unmatched. This CDR3 region has 15 residues. The chain's CDR3 is CASSPKQGRNQPQHF. The CDR3, as DNA: TGTGCCAGCTCGCCAAAACAGGGGAGGAATCAGCCCCAGCATTTT. Based on the CDR3 plus reference TRBV18 and TRBJ1-5, the full variable domain is NAGVMQNPRHLVRRRGQEARLRCSPMKGHSHVYWYRQLPEEGLKFMVYLQKENIIDESGMPKERFSAEFPKEGPSILRIQQVVRGDSAAYFCASSPKQGRNQPQHFGDGTRLSIL.

This chain connects TRBV27 to TRBJ2-7, with 8 bases fitting TRBD1. The CDR3 has 14 residues. Trimming at V came to 7 bases and at J to 2 bases, leaving 7 bases not matched to a gene. The germline gives CDR1 MNHEY, CDR2 SMNVEV (reference sequence). The CDR3 coding sequence is TGTGCCAGCACTTCCGGACAGGGTCCCTACGAGCAGTACTTC. Encoded protein: CASTSGQGPYEQYF.

This chain uses TRBV30 with TRBJ2-2; 13 bases are shared with TRBD2. In germline, CDR1 is GTSNPN, CDR2 SVGIG (reference sequence). Trimming cost V 4 bases and J 3 bases; bases outside gene matches: 11. The CDR3 loop spans 18 amino acids. The DNA for the CDR3 is TGTGCCTGGAACGGACGCCGGACTAGCGGGAGTTACACCGGGGAGCTGTTTTTT. This codes for CAWNGRRTSGSYTGELFF.

The gene calls are TRBV29-1 and TRBJ2-3, with D tentatively TRBD2 (7 bases). Germline loops: CDR1 SQVTM, CDR2 ANQGSEA. The CDR3 has 15 amino acids. V was cut by 6 bases and J by 0 bases, with 16 bases left in between. The CDR3 protein is CSVASAGASTDTQYF. Here the CDR3 DNA reads TGCAGCGTAGCTTCGGCGGGGGCCAGCACAGATACGCAGTATTTT.

The chain employs TRBV13 and TRBJ1-2; D remains unclear. CDR3 length equals 15 residues. Germline lookup yields CDR1 PRHDT and CDR2 FYEKMQ (reference sequence). The V and J ends lost 5 bases and 6 bases respectively, with 19 bases between them. CDR3 sequence (DNA): TGTGCCAGCAGCCTAGATCCTACGGCTCTAAATGGCTACACCTTC. This sequence encodes CASSLDPTALNGYTF.

The chain combines TRBV5-1 with TRBJ2-1; 8 positions agree with TRBD1. Germline CDR1 and CDR2: SGHRS and YFSETQ. Germline trimming cut 5 bases from V and 10 bases from J; bases unmatched to any gene: 8. CDR3 length equals 13 residues. The CDR3 sequence is CASSYSGDREQFF. In DNA, the CDR3 is TGCGCCAGCAGTTACTCCGGGGACAGGGAGCAGTTCTTC.

The gene calls are TRBV7-8 and TRBJ2-7; D might be TRBD1 or TRBD2, each matching 5 bases. V lost 2 bases and J lost 5, with 22 bases in between. This CDR3 contains 17 residues. Germline loops: CDR1 SGHVS, CDR2 FQNEAQ. The CDR3 is CASSLLRGRSGSHEQYF. In DNA, the CDR3 is TGTGCCAGCAGCTTACTTAGGGGACGATCGGGTAGCCACGAGCAGTACTTC. Drawing the rest from reference TRBV7-8 and TRBJ2-7, the complete variable domain is GAGVSQSPRYKVAKRGQDVALRCDPISGHVSLFWYQQALGQGPEFLTYFQNEAQLDKSGLPSDRFFAERPEGSVSTLKIQRTQQEDSAVYLCASSLLRGRSGSHEQYFGPGTRLTVT.

This chain links TRBV2 with TRBJ2-4; TRBD2 matches 12 bases. Germline V gives CDR1 SNHLY, CDR2 FYNNEI. Trimming took 6 bases from V and 10 from J; bases not matched to a gene: 7. The CDR3 length is 14 residues. The CDR3 DNA reads as TGTGCCAGCAGCTTGACTAGCGGGAGTGATATTCAGTACTTC. Its translation is CASSLTSGSDIQYF.

CDR3 nucleotide sequence: TGTGCCAGCAGTGAAAGCTACGTCAGCTCCTACGAGCAGTACTTC. Amino acid sequence: CASSESYVSSYEQYF. The V and J genes are TRBV25-1 and TRBJ2-7; D uncertain. CDR3 size: 15 residues. Germline V lookup: CDR1 MGHDK, CDR2 SYGVNS. The V end was cut by 2 bases, the J end by 0 bases, with 11 bases between.

The V gene is TRBV10-3, the J gene TRBJ2-7; weak D call: TRBD2 (6 bases). V lost 6 bases and J 0 bases, leaving 12 bases between the germline ends. This CDR3 region has 14 residues. CDR1 is ENHRY, CDR2 SYGVKD, per germline. The CDR3: CAIRAGAGSYEQYF. The CDR3 DNA follows: TGTGCCATCAGAGCAGGAGCGGGCTCCTACGAGCAGTACTTC.

In this sample, this clone turned up once. The chain is built from TRBV28 and TRBJ1-2, with D possibly being TRBD1 (5 bases). Trimming stripped 4 bases from V and 5 bases from J, with 8 bases between. The CDR3 has 12 residues. Per germline, CDR1 MDHEN and CDR2 SYDVKM. CDR3 bases: TGTGCCAGCAGTTCAGGGTGGTATGGCTACACCTTC. Residues: CASSSGWYGYTF.

V is TRBV6-5 and J is TRBJ2-7; D perhaps matches TRBD1 (5 bases). This CDR3 is 13 amino acids long. Trimming cost V 5 bases and J 2 bases, with 10 bases left between them. Germline V gene sequence: CDR1 MNHEY, CDR2 SVGAGI. The CDR3, as DNA: TGTGCCAGCAGTGAACAGACAGCCTACGAGCAGTACTTC. This codes for CASSEQTAYEQYF.

This chain uses TRBV7-6 with TRBJ1-5; TRBD1 is a possible D gene (6 bases). V was trimmed by 3 bases and J by 4 bases, leaving 10 bases between them. CDR1 and CDR2 from the germline V gene are SGHVS and FNYEAQ. The CDR3 consists of 14 residues. DNA for the CDR3: TGTGCCAGCAGCTTGGAGACAGGTAATCAGCCCCAGCATTTT. The encoded protein is CASSLETGNQPQHF.

The rearrangement uses TRBV23-1 and TRBJ2-4, with 10 bases matching TRBD2. TRBV23-1 is identified as an open reading frame with a role that is uncertain. Trimming removed 4 bases from V and 0 bases from J; junction bases left unmatched: 3. This CDR3 has 16 amino acids. CDR3 in amino acids: CASSRRTSGAKNIQYF. The CDR3 region has the DNA TGCGCCAGCAGTCGGCGGACTAGCGGAGCCAAAAACATTCAGTACTTC.

The chain combines TRBV21-1 with TRBJ2-7; TRBD1, the D gene given by the table, was not confirmed from the DNA. TRBV21-1 constitutes a pseudogene. The CDR3 spans 14 residues. This CDR3 is CASSKGDRASEQYF. The DNA for the CDR3 is TGTGCCAGCAGCAAAGGGGACAGGGCCTCCGAGCAGTACTTC.

This clone was observed once. The V gene is TRBV5-6, the J gene TRBJ2-1; a weak D match, TRBD1 (9 bases). CDR1 SGHDT and CDR2 YYEEEE come from the germline V gene. V was shortened by 0 bases and J by 10 bases, with 20 bases between the two germline ends. There are 16 residues in the CDR3. CDR3 amino acids: CASSLDRGLAGNEQFF. The CDR3 DNA follows: TGTGCCAGCAGCTTGGACAGGGGGCTAGCGGGTAACGAGCAGTTCTTC.

The rearrangement uses TRBV28 and TRBJ2-7, with TRBD2 matching over 7 bases. Trimming cost V 1 base and J 4 bases; bases outside gene matches: 16. The CDR3 is 18 residues long. Germline-derived CDR1 and CDR2 are MDHEN and SYDVKM. DNA for the CDR3: TGTGCCAGCAGTTTATCACATGGGAGGGGCGGAGGATCTTACGAGCAGTACTTC. Translation: CASSLSHGRGGGSYEQYF. Filled out from reference TRBV28 and TRBJ2-7, the complete variable domain reads DVKVTQSSRYLVKRTGEKVFLECVQDMDHENMFWYRQDPGLGLRLIYFSYDVKMKEKGDIPEGYSVSREKKERFSLILESASTNQTSMYLCASSLSHGRGGGSYEQYFGPGTRLTVT.

The gene calls are TRBV11-2 and TRBJ1-2, with 8 nucleotides matching TRBD1. This CDR3 is built from 15 residues. The V gene end was trimmed by 1 base and the J gene end by 7 bases; junction bases not matched to a gene: 8. Germline CDR1 and CDR2: SGHAT and FQNNGV. In DNA, the CDR3 is TGTGCCAGCAGCTTAGGGGCAGGGGGCAATGGTGGCTACACCTTC. It codes for CASSLGAGGNGGYTF.

The CDR3 DNA reads TGTGCCAGCACCCCACAGGGTGGAAACACCATATATTTT. Residues: CASTPQGGNTIYF. J is TRBJ1-3 and V is TRBV25-1; D might be TRBD1 (6 bases). Trimming stripped 7 bases from V and 3 bases from J, with 10 bases between. Germline values: CDR1 MGHDK, CDR2 SYGVNS. The CDR3 runs 13 residues.

In DNA form, the CDR3 reads TGTGCCAGCAGTGAAACGTGGGGACCTGGGGCCAACGTCCTGACTTTC. Translating it yields CASSETWGPGANVLTF. The chain joins TRBV6-1 to TRBJ2-6; D is perhaps TRBD1 or TRBD2 (5 bases each). CDR3 length equals 16 residues. The V gene's germline CDR1 is MNHNS and CDR2 SASEGT. V lost 2 bases to trimming and J lost 2 bases, with 10 bases between them.

This clone has only one observation. The rearrangement uses TRBV5-6 and TRBJ2-1, with D unclear. This CDR3 has 14 residues. In germline, CDR1 is SGHDT, CDR2 YYEEEE. V lost 4 bases and J 7 bases, leaving 15 bases between the germline ends. CDR3 DNA sequence: TGTGCCAGCAGCCACCCCGGGCGGCCGAATGAGCAGTTCTTC. Protein sequence: CASSHPGRPNEQFF.

This clone appeared once. The chain links TRBV7-8 to TRBJ2-1; 8 bases are a match to TRBD1. The CDR3 spans 15 residues. Trimming at V came to 5 bases and at J to 1 base, leaving 4 bases not matched to a gene. Looked up from germline, CDR1 is SGHVS and CDR2 is FQNEAQ. The CDR3 nucleotides are TGTGCCAGCAGCCCGGACAGGGTTTCCTACAATGAGCAGTTCTTC. It is translated as CASSPDRVSYNEQFF.

The chain links TRBV5-1 to TRBJ2-3; 8 positions agree with TRBD2. Looked up from germline, CDR1 is SGHRS and CDR2 is YFSETQ. The CDR3 has 15 residues. J gave up 6 bases and V 3 bases, and 9 bases lay outside the gene matches. Here the CDR3 DNA reads TGCGCCAGCAGCTCCGGTACCGGGACTAGGGATACGCAGTATTTT. Residues: CASSSGTGTRDTQYF.

This chain uses TRBV27 with TRBJ2-6; 7 nucleotides agree with TRBD2. The junction had 22 bases not matched to a gene; V was cut back by 4 bases and J by 1 base. From germline, CDR1 is MNHEY and CDR2 SMNVEV (reference sequence). The CDR3 extends over 22 amino acids. The CDR3 coding sequence is TGTGCCAGCAGTTCCCCCTCGAGTGCTGGGGAGGGTTCCCGTTCTGGGGCCAACGTCCTGACTTTC. Its translation is CASSSPSSAGEGSRSGANVLTF.